This TCR beta chain was found in a study of blood T cell repertoires in COVID-19. The overall study: Material from acute and convalescent COVID-19 was sourced from the United States, Italy and Spain. In each case, the material was cDNA or gDNA derived from T cells, B-cell-depleted T cells, or PBMCs.

In the original processing: Cell counts per sample came from amplifying reference gene primers. The repertoire was sequenced with immunoSEQ multiplex PCR; TCRdb's copy has only in-frame clones and lacks some. That table is the source of V, J and clone size, and D and trimming were worked out from the DNA. Of 200,000 to 300,000 clones listed, roughly 84% were seen once; the top ten hold under 2.5%. Germline CDR1 is WNHNN and CDR2 is SYGVQD (reference sequence). CDR3 length equals 21 residues. V was shortened by 5 bases and J by 6 bases, with 37 bases between the two germline ends. Sequencing was done on a sample of peripheral blood. The receptor comes from a man between 35 and 55 years old who had recovered from COVID-19. This chain joins TRBV10-1 and TRBJ1-2; tentatively, D is TRBD1 (6 bases). As DNA, the CDR3 is TGCGCCAGCAGTAAGAACAGGGTTTTAACGGAACTTCTCGTAAAAAGAAATGGCTACACCTTC. Translating gives CASSKNRVLTELLVKRNGYTF.